This T cell receptor (beta chain) is drawn from a study of beta chain features in type 1 diabetes listed by TCRdb under 2018. In terms of the full investigation: No differences in mean age, gender distribution, total cell number or subset yield were found between patients and healthy donors. The study compared TCRB repertoires of sorted circulating CD4+ T cell subsets between recently diagnosed type 1 diabetes patients and matched healthy donors. Across all samples, around 99 million sorted cells were examined, and cell number per subset correlated strongly with RNA yield. Regulatory and stem cell-like memory subsets were obtained from only 8 patients and roughly eight healthy donors, while naive and central memory subsets were obtained from all 28 donors. General conclusions and limits of the study: Shorter templates might have been favored by PCR, but patient and control samples were amplified and corrected together, so both groups would have been affected equally by any skew. Naive, central memory and regulatory TCRB repertoires appeared to be more similar among patients than among healthy donors. Sequencing cDNA rather than genomic DNA could over-represent highly expressing activated cells, although activation and CD3 levels did not differ between groups. In all four CD4+ subsets, TCRB CDR3 length was moderately but significantly shorter in type 1 diabetes patients. Because small numbers of individuals were included in the HLA sub-analyses, any influence of HLA type on TCRB rearrangement was left unresolved. Patients with type 1 diabetes made fewer insertions and deleted more nucleotides at VDJ recombination sites, implying thymic rearrangement abnormalities.

From cysteine to phenylalanine, the CDR3 is 14 amino acids long. Just CDR3 DNA is preserved here, 42 bases in frame from base 1. Per the germline V gene (reference sequence), SEHNR is the CDR1 and FQNEAQ is the CDR2. V loses 5 bases of germline sequence and J loses 0 bases, and the interval between the two ends is 7 bases. The entire amount of isolated RNA was reverse transcribed using the High Capacity cDNA Reverse Transcription Kit, so the sequenced TCRB transcripts were expressed ones. Deep immunoSEQ sequencing was performed on naive, central memory and regulatory T cell samples, with an average of around 3.4 million total reads per sample. After sorted cells were lysed in RLT buffer, RNA was extracted with DNase-treated RNeasy Micro or Mini kits, with the choice depending on cell number. Each cell subset was processed on its own to prevent cross-contamination, while patient and healthy donor samples were processed together. The immunoSEQ multiplex PCR was used to amplify TCRB sequences from cDNA, yielding 87-bp fragments that span the CDR3 region. Sequencing of the amplicons was performed on the Illumina HiSeq platform. Regarding the original processing steps: PCR bias was corrected computationally using synthetic template baselines, and reads within Hamming distance 2 were collapsed, with unmergeable singletons discarded. Reads were aligned to IMGT to assign V, D and J genes, CDR3 length, and insertions or deletions at six rearrangement sites. Within each subset, clonotype counts were normalized to sorted cell number, and only after that were true diversity and Gini coefficients computed with the tcR R package. The overlap coefficient, calculated on TCRB nucleotide sequences, was used to measure repertoire sharing. As a proxy for the pre-selection repertoire, out-of-frame TCRB sequences from naive cells were analyzed. What TCRdb holds here is the immuneACCESS table cut down to in-frame rearrangements. Part of the clones is not present; checked against another copy, under half of the missing clones reflect an unresolved V gene, and the others are unexplained. V, J and clone size derive from that table, while D and trimming were established from the DNA sequence. Counted in this sample were fewer than 250,000 clones; roughly 14% of them appeared once. About 0.03% of the sample is taken by the ten largest.

From each donor, a single peripheral blood sample of approximately 0.11 L on average was drawn into heparinised tubes. A BD FACSAria II was used to sort naive, central memory, regulatory and stem cell-like memory CD4+ T cells with a panel that included CD45RO, CCR7, CD25, CD127, CD95 and CD27. All sorted populations exceeded 95% purity. Right away, PBMCs were isolated by Lymphoprep density gradient centrifugation and were stained directly, with no culture step. Samples were stained and sorted in pairs, with one healthy donor and one patient per experiment, so that batch effects were minimized. As to this clone: No antigen is known for it. The sample holds no much larger clone one base away, and base qualities are not on file.

The sequenced sample consisted of naive CD4+ T cells from blood. Explained via the paper, the cell subset or site label denotes: true naive CD4+ T cells. Here the chain combines TRBV7-9 and TRBJ1-4; the best D guess is TRBD1, with 5 bases matching. This receptor was identified in a woman aged 40 to 50 in good health. The DNA sequence follows: TGTGCCAGCAGCCCAGGGTCAACTAATGAAAAACTGTTTTTT. It translates to CASSPGSTNEKLFF.